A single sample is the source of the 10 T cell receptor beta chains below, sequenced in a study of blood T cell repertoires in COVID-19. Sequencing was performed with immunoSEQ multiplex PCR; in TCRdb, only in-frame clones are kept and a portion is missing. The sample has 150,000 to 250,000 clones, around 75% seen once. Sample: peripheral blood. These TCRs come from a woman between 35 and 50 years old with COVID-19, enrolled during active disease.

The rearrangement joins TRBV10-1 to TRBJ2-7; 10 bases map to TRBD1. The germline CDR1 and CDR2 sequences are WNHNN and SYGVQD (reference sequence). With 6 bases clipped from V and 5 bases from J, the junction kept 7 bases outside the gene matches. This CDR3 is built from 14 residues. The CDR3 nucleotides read TGCGCCAGCAGCTCCGGGACAGGGGCGGACGAGCAGTACTTC. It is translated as CASSSGTGADEQYF.

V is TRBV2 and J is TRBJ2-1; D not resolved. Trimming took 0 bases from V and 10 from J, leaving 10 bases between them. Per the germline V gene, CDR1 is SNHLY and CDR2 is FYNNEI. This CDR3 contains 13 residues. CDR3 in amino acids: CASSEASTEEQFF. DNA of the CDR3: TGTGCCAGCAGTGAAGCTAGCACGGAAGAGCAGTTCTTC. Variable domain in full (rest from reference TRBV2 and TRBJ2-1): EPEVTQTPSHQVTQMGQEVILRCVPISNHLYFYWYRQILGQKVEFLVSFYNNEISEKSEIFDDQFSVERPDGSNFTLKIRSTKLEDSAMYFCASSEASTEEQFFGPGTRLTVL.

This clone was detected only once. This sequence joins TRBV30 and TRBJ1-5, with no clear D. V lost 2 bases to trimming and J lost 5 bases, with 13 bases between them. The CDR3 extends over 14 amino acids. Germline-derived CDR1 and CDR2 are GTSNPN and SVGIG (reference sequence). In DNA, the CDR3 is TGTGCCTGGAGTCAGCAAAACCTAGATCAGCCCCAGCATTTT. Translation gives CAWSQQNLDQPQHF.

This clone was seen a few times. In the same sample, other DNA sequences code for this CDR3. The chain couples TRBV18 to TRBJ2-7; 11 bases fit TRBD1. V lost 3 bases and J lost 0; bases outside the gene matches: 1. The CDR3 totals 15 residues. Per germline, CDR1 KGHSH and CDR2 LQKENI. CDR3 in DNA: TGTGCCAGCTCACCCGGGACAGGGGGCTCCTACGAGCAGTACTTC. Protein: CASSPGTGGSYEQYF.

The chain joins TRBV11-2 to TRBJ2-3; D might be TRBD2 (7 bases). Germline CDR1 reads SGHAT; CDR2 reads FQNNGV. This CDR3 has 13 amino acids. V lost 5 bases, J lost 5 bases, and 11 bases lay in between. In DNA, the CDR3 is TGTGCCAGCAGCCGGGGGGCGATAGATACGCAGTATTTT. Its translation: CASSRGAIDTQYF.

The CDR3 loop reads CASSEIREKLFF. The DNA of the CDR3 is TGCGCCAGCAGTGAGATCAGGGAAAAACTGTTTTTT. V usage is TRBV10-2 and J usage is TRBJ1-4; D remains ambiguous. Germline lookup yields CDR1 WSHSY and CDR2 SAAADI. This CDR3 region has 12 residues. Trimming left V 2 bases short and J 8 bases short, with 6 bases between.

CDR3 loop: CASALAGGDEQFF. The CDR3 nucleotides are TGTGCTAGTGCCCTAGCGGGGGGAGATGAGCAGTTCTTC. The chain carries TRBV12-5 and TRBJ2-1; 11 bases are a match to TRBD2. The junction had 4 bases not matched to a gene; V was cut back by 7 bases and J by 8 bases. There are 13 residues in the CDR3. From germline, CDR1 is LGHNT and CDR2 FRNRAP.

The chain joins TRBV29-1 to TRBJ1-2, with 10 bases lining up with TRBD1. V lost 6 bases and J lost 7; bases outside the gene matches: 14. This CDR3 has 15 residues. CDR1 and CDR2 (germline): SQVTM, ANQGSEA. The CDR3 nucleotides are TGCAGCGTCAAACCGGGACAGGGGCGGGGAGGTGGCTACACCTTC. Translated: CSVKPGQGRGGGYTF.

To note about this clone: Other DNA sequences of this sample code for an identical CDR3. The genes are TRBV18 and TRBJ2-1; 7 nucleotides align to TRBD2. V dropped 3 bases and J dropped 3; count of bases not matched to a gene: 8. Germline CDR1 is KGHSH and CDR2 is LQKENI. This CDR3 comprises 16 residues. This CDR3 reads CASSPLAGRFYNEQFF. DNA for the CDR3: TGTGCCAGCTCACCTTTAGCGGGTCGTTTCTACAATGAGCAGTTCTTC.

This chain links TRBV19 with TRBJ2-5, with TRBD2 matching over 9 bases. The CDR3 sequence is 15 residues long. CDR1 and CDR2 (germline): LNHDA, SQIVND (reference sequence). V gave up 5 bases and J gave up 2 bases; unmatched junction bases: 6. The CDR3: CASSGAGGKQETQYF. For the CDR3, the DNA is TGTGCCAGTAGTGGAGCGGGGGGAAAACAAGAGACCCAGTACTTC.